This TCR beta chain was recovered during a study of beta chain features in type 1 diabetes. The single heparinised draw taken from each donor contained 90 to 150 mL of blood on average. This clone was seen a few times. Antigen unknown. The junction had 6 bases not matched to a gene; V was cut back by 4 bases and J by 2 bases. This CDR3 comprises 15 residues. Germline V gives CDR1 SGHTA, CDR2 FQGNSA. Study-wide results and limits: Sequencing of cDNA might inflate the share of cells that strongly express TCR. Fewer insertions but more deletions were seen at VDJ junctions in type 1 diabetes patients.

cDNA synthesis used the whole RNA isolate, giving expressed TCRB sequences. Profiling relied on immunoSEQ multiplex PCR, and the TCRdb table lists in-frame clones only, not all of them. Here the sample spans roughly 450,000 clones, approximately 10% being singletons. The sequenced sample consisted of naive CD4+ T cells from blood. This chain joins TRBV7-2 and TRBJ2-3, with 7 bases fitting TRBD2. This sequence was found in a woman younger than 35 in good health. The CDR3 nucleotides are TGTGCCAGCAGCTATTCGGGACTACCCACAGATACGCAGTATTTT. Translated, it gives CASSYSGLPTDTQYF.